This TCR beta chain appears in the sequencing data of a study of blood T cell repertoires in COVID-19. The wider study: There were acute and convalescent COVID-19 samples, and they came from the United States, Italy and Spain.

The repertoire was sequenced with immunoSEQ multiplex PCR; TCRdb's copy has only in-frame clones and lacks some. The sample has around 140,000 clones, around 87% seen once; the top ten hold about 2.5%. The TCR originated in a middle-aged man with active COVID-19. Specimen: peripheral blood.

CDR3 nucleotide sequence: TGTGCCAGCAGCTTAAGGGGGGGAGGTGAGCAGTTCTTC. Encoded protein: CASSLRGGGEQFF. The chain carries TRBV3-1 (or the pseudogene TRBV3-2) and TRBJ2-1; the D gene is possibly TRBD2 (7 bases). CDR1 is LGHDT, CDR2 YNNKEL, per germline (reference sequence). V gave up 5 bases and J gave up 9 bases, with 14 bases separating them. The CDR3 sequence is 13 residues long.